Sequencing of this T cell receptor beta chain was carried out in a study of shared clonotypes between healthy human individuals. Using immunoSEQ multiplex PCR, the repertoire was profiled, and TCRdb retains in-frame clones only, with some absent. The repertoire holds 2 million to 3 million clones, approximately 93% seen once, with 0.36% in the top ten. With 3 bases removed from V and 0 bases from J, the gap between germline ends came to 12 bases. The germline V gene encodes CDR1 MDHEN and CDR2 SYDVKM. This CDR3 contains 15 residues. The J gene is TRBJ2-7, the V gene TRBV28, with D perhaps given as TRBD1 or TRBD2 (5 bases each). Material for sequencing was naive CD4+ T cells from PBMCs. Subset: CD45RA+ positively selected. The source of this sequence is a young man in good health. Some clones in this sample may be carry-over from other donors' samples. The CDR3 sequence: CASSFSAGLSYEQYF. The CDR3 nucleotides read TGTGCCAGCAGTTTTAGCGCAGGGCTCTCCTACGAGCAGTACTTC.